The rows below give T cell receptor beta chains drawn from one sample of a study of T-cell reconstitution after alpha-beta-depleted transplantation in children. A single record per CDR3 protein comes from TCRdb applying MiXCR to the PCR reads. The data show under 850,000 distinct CDR3 sequences, 13% seen once. The starting material was PBMCs, obtained before TCRalphabeta/CD19-depleted stem cell transplant. The receptors were gathered from a girl aged 2 to 10 with congenital amegakaryocytic thrombocytopenia, due to receive a stem cell transplant. Both conserved end residues are part of each CDR3. A D gene is named only where the DNA matches it firmly. Only some rows state a clone size, as once, few, many or a class for expanded clones.

TRBJ2-7 TRBV10-3 - - TGTGCCATCAGTGAACAGGACAACCCCTACGAGCAGTACTTC CAISEQDNPYEQYF
TRBJ2-3 TRBV29-1 - many TGCAGTGCAGAAGGCGGGAGCACAGATACGCAGTATTTT CSAEGGSTDTQYF
TRBJ2-1 TRBV2 - - TGTGCCATCAATAGTCTCTCTTCTTCTGATGAGCAGTTCTTC CAINSLSSSDEQFF
TRBJ2-3 TRBV5-1 - many TGCGCCAGCAGCTTGGGAGGGAATGGAGATACGCAGTATTTT CASSLGGNGDTQYF
TRBJ1-1 TRBV28 - few TGTGCCAGCAGTCCCAGAAAAATAGCAGCTTTCTTT CASSPRKIAAFF
TRBJ2-4 TRBV10-3 - many TGTGCCATCAGTGATGGCGCCAAAAACATTCAGTACTTC CAISDGAKNIQYF
TRBJ2-4 TRBV7-9 - - TGTGCCAGCAGCTTAGCGCCAGCATCGGCCAAAAACATTCAGAACTTC CASSLAPASAKNIQNF
TRBJ2-7 TRBV7-9 - many TGTGCCAGCAGCTCGAACAGAGGAGAATACGAGCAGTACTTC CASSSNRGEYEQYF
TRBJ2-7 TRBV7-9 - few TGTGCCAGCAGCTTAGCCCAGGGCAGGGGTGACGAGCAGTACTTC CASSLAQGRGDEQYF
TRBJ2-2 TRBV12-3/TRBV12-4 TRBD2 - TGTGCCAGCAGTAGATCGACTAGCACCCGGGAGCTGTTTTTT CASSRSTSTRELFF
TRBJ1-6 TRBV5-1 - few TGCGCCAGCACCCAGGGAGATTCACCCCTCCACTTT CASTQGDSPLHF
TRBJ2-4 TRBV12-3/TRBV12-4 TRBD1 - TGTGCCAGCAGTCCCGGACAGGGTAACATTCAGTACTTC CASSPGQGNIQYF
TRBJ2-5 TRBV7-9 TRBD1 few TGTGCCAGCAGCTTACTCTCACAGGGGGCAGAGACCCAGTACTTC CASSLLSQGAETQYF
TRBJ2-7 TRBV5-1 - many TGCGCCAGCAGCTTGCCACCCGACGAGCAGTACTTC CASSLPPDEQYF
TRBJ2-7 TRBV20-1 TRBD1 many TGCAGTGCTAGAGCTAGGGACAGGGTCTACGAGCAGTACTTC CSARARDRVYEQYF
TRBJ2-2 TRBV5-1 TRBD2 few TGCGCCAGCAGGGTAGCGGGCTTGAACACCGGGGAGCTGTTTTTT CASRVAGLNTGELFF
TRBJ1-2 TRBV18 TRBD1 few TGTGCCAGCTCACCACTAACAGGGGTCGGCAACACCTTC CASSPLTGVGNTF
TRBJ2-3 TRBV12-3/TRBV12-4 - many TGTGCCAGCAGTTTCGGGTTTTCAGATACGCAGTATTTT CASSFGFSDTQYF
TRBJ2-1 TRBV5-1 - many TGCGCCAGCAGAGCGCTAGCACAGGGATACAATGAGCAGTTCTTC CASRALAQGYNEQFF
TRBJ2-1 TRBV20-1 - many TGCAGTGCTAGAGATCTGTGGGGTTCCACCTCCTACAATGAGCAGTTCTTC CSARDLWGSTSYNEQFF
TRBJ2-2 TRBV20-1 - many TGCAGTGCTTCCAGACGCACAGGGTTTGGCGGGGAGCTGTTTTTT CSASRRTGFGGELFF
TRBJ2-3 TRBV20-1 TRBD2 many TGCAGTGCTAGCGAGGGACTAGGGACAGATACGCAGTATTTT CSASEGLGTDTQYF
TRBJ2-7 TRBV29-1 - - TGCAGCGTTGAAGGTGTGGGGGGCACCCCCTACGAGCAGTACTTC CSVEGVGGTPYEQYF
TRBJ1-5 TRBV19 - many TGTGCCAGTAGTATACTAGGAGCTCTAGATCAGCCCCAGCATTTT CASSILGALDQPQHF
TRBJ1-3 TRBV29-1 - many TGCAGCGCGACAGGCTCTGGAAACACCATATATTTT CSATGSGNTIYF
TRBJ2-5 TRBV4-1 - - TGCGCCAGCAGCCGCTATGCGGCAACGGACGGTCGAGAGACCCAGTACTTC CASSRYAATDGRETQYF
TRBJ2-1 TRBV4-1 - many TGCGCCAGCAGCCAAGAAGTGGTATCGTTTTCCCGTACCTCCTACAATGAGCAGTTCTTC CASSQEVVSFSRTSYNEQFF
TRBJ2-5 TRBV12-3/TRBV12-4 - many TGTGCCAGCAGTTTCCGCCCAGATCAAGAGACCCAGTACTTC CASSFRPDQETQYF
TRBJ2-2 TRBV5-1 - - TGCGCCAGCAGCTTGACCGACTCCCCACACACCGGGGAGCTGTTTTTT CASSLTDSPHTGELFF
TRBJ2-4 TRBV12-3/TRBV12-4 TRBD1 many TGTGCCAGCAGATTGACAGGGGAAAACATTCAGTACTTC CASRLTGENIQYF
TRBJ2-3 TRBV7-9 TRBD2 many TGTGCCAGCATAGGGTACAGCGGGAGAAGCACAGATACGCAGTATTTT CASIGYSGRSTDTQYF
TRBJ2-7 TRBV2 - few TGTGCCAGCAGTGAATCGCAGGGGCGCTCCTACGAGCAGTACTTC CASSESQGRSYEQYF
TRBJ2-7 TRBV29-1 TRBD2 - TGCAGCGTTCAGTCGGCTAGCGGGAATGAGCAGTACTTC CSVQSASGNEQYF
TRBJ2-1 TRBV28 - few TGTGCCAGCAGGACCCTCTTCCAGGAGTCCTACAATGAGCAGTTCTTC CASRTLFQESYNEQFF
TRBJ2-1 TRBV6-4 TRBD2 many TGTGCCAGCAGTGCCCAAGCGGGAACCTACAATGAGCAGTTCTTC CASSAQAGTYNEQFF